This TCR beta chain was sequenced for a study of blood T cell repertoires in COVID-19. Libraries were prepared by immunoSEQ multiplex PCR; TCRdb keeps only in-frame clonotypes and omits some of them. Of approximately 400,000 clones in the sample, approximately 90% were seen once. Sequencing was performed on PBMCs or T cells enriched from blood (not recorded which). This TCR derives from a woman in her thirties or forties who had been exposed to COVID-19.

CDR3 nucleotide sequence: TGTGCCAGCAGCCAAGCTCAGGATAACTATGGCTACACCTTC. It specifies CASSQAQDNYGYTF. The chain links TRBV3-1 (or the pseudogene TRBV3-2) to TRBJ1-2; D not certain. Trimming removed 1 base from V and 1 base from J, with 7 bases in between. CDR3 length equals 14 residues. Germline CDR1 is LGHDT and CDR2 is YNNKEL (reference sequence).